These 3 T cell receptor beta chains were all obtained from the same sample, sequenced in a study of Ad26.COV2.S vaccination and SARS-CoV-2 variants. The method was immunoSEQ multiplex PCR; TCRdb's version includes in-frame clones alone and lacks a portion of them. Of roughly 380,000 clones in the sample, around 86% were seen once. Stated treatment: around 19 received Ad26.COV2.S at low or high dose, single or two shots; roughly 5 received placebo; per-sample allocation not given. Material that was analyzed had been drawn on day 63 after the first vaccine or placebo injection. Specimen: peripheral blood, collected in a trial of Ad26.COV2.S vaccine versus placebo. These receptor sequences come from a person between 18 and 59 years old who received the Ad26.COV2.S COVID-19 vaccine or a placebo.

The V gene is TRBV2, the J gene TRBJ2-3; no definite D call. The germline V gene encodes CDR1 SNHLY and CDR2 FYNNEI. The CDR3 sequence is 16 residues long. V was shortened by 0 bases and J by 0 bases, with 10 bases between the two germline ends. The CDR3 protein is CASSEAQGLSTDTQYF. In DNA, the CDR3 is TGTGCCAGCAGTGAAGCGCAAGGGCTAAGCACAGATACGCAGTATTTT.

The chain carries TRBV10-3 and TRBJ2-1; D might be TRBD1 or TRBD2, each matching 6 bases. Germline-derived CDR1 and CDR2 are ENHRY and SYGVKD. CDR3 length: 12 amino acids. V lost 8 bases, J lost 9 bases, and 14 bases lay in between. The CDR3 spells CAIGREGGEQFF. The DNA of the CDR3 is TGTGCCATCGGCAGAGAGGGGGGTGAGCAGTTCTTC.

As for this clone: This specimen includes other DNA sequences encoding the same CDR3. The V gene is TRBV13, the J gene TRBJ2-7, with D perhaps matching TRBD1 or TRBD2 (5 bases each). V was clipped by 2 bases and J by 2 bases, with 10 bases between them. This CDR3 has 14 residues. Germline V gene data show CDR1 as PRHDT and CDR2 as FYEKMQ (reference sequence). The CDR3 region is CASSLSGQTYEQYF. The CDR3 DNA is TGTGCCAGCAGCTTATCGGGGCAAACCTACGAGCAGTACTTC.